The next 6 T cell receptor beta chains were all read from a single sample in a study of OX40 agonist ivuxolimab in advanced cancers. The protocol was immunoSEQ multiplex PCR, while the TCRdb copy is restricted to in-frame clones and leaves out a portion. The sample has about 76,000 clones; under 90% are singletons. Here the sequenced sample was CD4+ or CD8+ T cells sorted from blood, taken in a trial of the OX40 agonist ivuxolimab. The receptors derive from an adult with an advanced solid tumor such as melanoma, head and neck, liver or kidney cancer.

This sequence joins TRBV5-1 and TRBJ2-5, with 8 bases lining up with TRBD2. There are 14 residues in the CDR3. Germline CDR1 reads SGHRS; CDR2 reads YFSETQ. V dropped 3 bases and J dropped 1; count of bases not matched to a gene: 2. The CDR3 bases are TGCGCCAGCAGCTCGCGGGGGGCCCAAGAGACCCAGTACTTC. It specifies CASSSRGAQETQYF.

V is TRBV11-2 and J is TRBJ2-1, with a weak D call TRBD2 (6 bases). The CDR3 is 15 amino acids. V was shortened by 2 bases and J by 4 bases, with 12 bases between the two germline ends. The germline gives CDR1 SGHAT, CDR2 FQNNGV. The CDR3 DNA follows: TGTGCCAGCAGCTTATTGCGGGGCGGATACAATGAGCAGTTCTTC. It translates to CASSLLRGGYNEQFF.

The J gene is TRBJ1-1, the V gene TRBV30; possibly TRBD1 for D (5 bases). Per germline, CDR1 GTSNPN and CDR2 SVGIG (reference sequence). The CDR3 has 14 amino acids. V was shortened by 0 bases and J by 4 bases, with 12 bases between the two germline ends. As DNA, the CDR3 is TGTGCCTGGAGTGTAGTCGCAGGGCCCACTGAAGCTTTCTTT. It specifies CAWSVVAGPTEAFF.

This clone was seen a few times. The CDR3: CASRSYRDLFDNSPLHF. The DNA for the CDR3 is TGTGCCAGCAGGTCGTACAGGGACCTTTTTGATAATTCACCCCTCCACTTT. The rearrangement links TRBV7-2 to TRBJ1-6, with D perhaps TRBD1 (6 bases). The germline V gene has CDR1 SGHTA and CDR2 FQGNSA. This CDR3 has 17 amino acids. V lost 6 bases, J lost 5 bases, and 20 bases lay in between.

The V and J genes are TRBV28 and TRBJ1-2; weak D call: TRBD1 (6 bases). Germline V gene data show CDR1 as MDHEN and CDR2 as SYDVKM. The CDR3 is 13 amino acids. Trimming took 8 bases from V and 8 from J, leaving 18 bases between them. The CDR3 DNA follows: TGTGCCAGCGAGGGGGGCAGGGAGTACGGCTACACCTTC. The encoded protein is CASEGGREYGYTF.

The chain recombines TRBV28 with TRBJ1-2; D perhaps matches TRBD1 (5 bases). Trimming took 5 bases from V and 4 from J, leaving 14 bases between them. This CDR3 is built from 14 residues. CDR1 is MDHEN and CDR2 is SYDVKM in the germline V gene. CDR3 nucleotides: TGTGCCAGCAGTGCCCCAGGGTGGATCTATGGCTACACCTTC. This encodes CASSAPGWIYGYTF.